Following are 31 T cell receptor beta chains from one sample sequenced in a study of human T cells and chemical hapten exposure. TCRdb used MiXCR to reprocess the RACE reads, holding one entry per CDR3 protein. The sample has over 85,000 distinct CDR3 sequences, 9.5% to 14% seen once. Regarding time point: pre-sensitization, week 0. Treatment specified: therapeutic diphenylcyclopropenone sensitization with weekly scalp DPC. This specimen consisted of whole blood, obtained in connection with sensitization to the hapten diphenylcyclopropenone (DPC). These receptors all stem from a woman aged 55-70 years with alopecia areata. Some clones in this sample may be carry-over from other donors' samples.

V usage is TRBV5-1 and J usage is TRBJ2-5; 7 positions match TRBD2. There are 15 residues in the CDR3. Germline values: CDR1 SGHRS, CDR2 YFSETQ. J was trimmed by 1 base and V by 4 bases; bases with no gene match: 7. In nucleotides, the CDR3 is TGCGCCAGCAGCCCCTGGGGGGGAGCCCAAGAGACCCAGTACTTC. Translated: CASSPWGGAQETQYF. Full variable domain (missing parts from reference TRBV5-1 and TRBJ2-5): KAGVTQTPRYLIKTRGQQVTLSCSPISGHRSVSWYQQTPGQGLQFLFEYFSETQRNKGNFPGRFSGRQFSNSRSEMNVSTLELGDSALYLCASSPWGGAQETQYFGPGTRLLVL.

This clonotype was picked up a small number of times. This chain links TRBV13 with TRBJ1-1, with D perhaps matching TRBD1 (5 bases). This CDR3 region has 15 residues. CDR1 PRHDT and CDR2 FYEKMQ come from the germline V gene (reference sequence). V gave up 0 bases and J gave up 0 bases, with 8 bases separating them. CDR3 sequence reads: CASSLGAGMNTEAFF. CDR3 nucleotides: TGTGCCAGCAGCTTAGGGGCAGGGATGAACACTGAAGCTTTCTTT.

The rearrangement links TRBV7-2 to TRBJ2-1; 16 nucleotides align to TRBD2. This CDR3 has 19 residues. V gave up 5 bases and J gave up 7 bases; unmatched junction bases: 14. In germline, CDR1 is SGHTA, CDR2 FQGNSA. CDR3 sequence reads: CASSPLSGTSGGAGNEQFF. The CDR3 DNA sequence: TGTGCCAGCAGCCCCCTTTCCGGGACTAGCGGGGGGGCGGGGAATGAGCAGTTCTTC.

This clonotype came up many times. The chain carries TRBV18 and TRBJ2-3; TRBD2 aligns across 7 bases. Unmatched junction bases numbered 9, after V lost 6 bases and J lost 3 bases. This CDR3 contains 15 residues. Germline V gives CDR1 KGHSH, CDR2 LQKENI. The CDR3 sequence is CASSQTLAATDTQYF. CDR3 nucleotide sequence: TGTGCCAGCTCTCAAACGCTAGCGGCAACAGATACGCAGTATTTT.

The table lists this clonotype with many counts. The J gene is TRBJ1-4, the V gene TRBV6-1; 9 nucleotides align to TRBD1. V dropped 7 bases and J dropped 6; count of bases not matched to a gene: 9. Germline V gene sequence: CDR1 MNHNS, CDR2 SASEGT. The CDR3 runs 15 residues. Written as DNA, the CDR3 is TGTGCCAGCACCCACAACAGGGGGCGGGATGAAAAACTGTTTTTT. Its translation is CASTHNRGRDEKLFF.

This clonotype was found a few times. The genes are TRBV7-6 and TRBJ2-2; 10 bases agree with TRBD1. After removal of 5 bases from V and 3 bases from J, the junction contained 6 bases not matched to a gene. Germline-derived CDR1 and CDR2 are SGHVS and FNYEAQ. The CDR3 length is 16 residues. The CDR3 DNA reads as TGTGCCAGCAGCCCCCGGGGGACAGGGGACACCGGGGAGCTGTTTTTT. Translation gives CASSPRGTGDTGELFF.

This chain connects TRBV18 to TRBJ1-1; D might be TRBD1 (5 bases). This CDR3 is 15 amino acids long. Trimming took off 3 bases at V and 1 base at J, with 12 bases between the two ends. From germline, CDR1 is KGHSH and CDR2 LQKENI. CDR3 sequence reads: CASSPLDMPNTEAFF. The CDR3 DNA is TGTGCCAGCTCACCTTTGGACATGCCGAACACTGAAGCTTTCTTT.

This clonotype was observed many times. The CDR3 nucleotides are TGTGCCAGCAGGAGGACTAGCGGGGGGAACAATGAGCAGTTCTTC. Residues: CASRRTSGGNNEQFF. This sequence joins TRBV2 and TRBJ2-1, with 14 bases identical to TRBD2. Per the germline V gene, CDR1 is SNHLY and CDR2 is FYNNEI. This CDR3 contains 15 residues. Germline trimming cut 6 bases from V and 5 bases from J; bases unmatched to any gene: 3.

This clonotype was found many times. The CDR3 sequence: CASSMDGTPYYEQYF. The CDR3 DNA reads TGTGCCAGCAGCATGGACGGGACTCCCTATTACGAGCAGTACTTC. The genes are TRBV5-4 and TRBJ2-7; possible D gene TRBD2, 6 bases. Germline V gene lookup returns CDR1 SGHNT and CDR2 YYREEE (reference sequence). V shed 4 bases and J shed 4 bases, with 18 bases lying between them. This CDR3 comprises 15 residues.

This clonotype was observed at least ten times. The rearrangement uses TRBV20-1 and TRBJ2-7; D possibly corresponds to TRBD1 (6 bases). Looked up from germline, CDR1 is DFQATT and CDR2 is SNEGSKA (reference sequence). The CDR3 spans 13 residues. V was cut by 5 bases and J by 6 bases, with 17 bases left in between. CDR3 bases: TGCAGTGCTCACTACAGGGTTCCGGGCGAGCAGTACTTC. Its translation: CSAHYRVPGEQYF.

The table lists this clonotype with many counts. V usage is TRBV7-2 and J usage is TRBJ1-2; 11 bases are shared with TRBD1. Germline V CDR1 and CDR2: SGHTA, FQGNSA. V gave up 1 base and J gave up 4 bases; unmatched junction bases: 11. The CDR3 consists of 18 residues. The CDR3 sequence is CASSLDLGQGASGYGYTF. The CDR3 DNA reads as TGTGCCAGCAGCTTAGACCTTGGACAGGGGGCGAGTGGCTATGGCTACACCTTC.

CDR3 loop: CASSQAGPLYEQYF. CDR3 DNA sequence: TGTGCCAGCAGCCAAGCGGGGCCCCTCTACGAGCAGTACTTC. The chain has TRBV14 and TRBJ2-7; D is perhaps TRBD1 or TRBD2 (5 bases each). Germline CDR1 SGHDN, CDR2 FVKESK. V dropped 1 base and J dropped 3 bases, with 10 bases sitting between them. CDR3 length: 14 residues.

Note on this clonotype: This could be a read error, since a much larger clone is one nucleotide away. The rearrangement joins TRBV5-4 to TRBJ2-2, with D possibly matching TRBD2 (5 bases). The CDR3 runs 14 residues. From germline, CDR1 is SGHNT and CDR2 YYREEE (reference sequence). Trimming stripped 4 bases from V and 5 bases from J, with 12 bases between. DNA for the CDR3: TGTGCCAGCAGCCCCGGGCGGAGGACCGGGGAGCTGTTTTTT. This encodes CASSPGRRTGELFF.

This clonotype was found many times. The CDR3 reads CAIGRLRDSGNTIYF. The DNA of the CDR3 is TGTGCCATCGGTCGACTTAGGGACTCTGGAAACACCATATATTTT. The chain employs TRBV10-3 and TRBJ1-3; no reliable D call. Germline assignment: CDR1 ENHRY and CDR2 SYGVKD. V gave up 8 bases and J gave up 0 bases, with 14 bases separating them. This CDR3 contains 15 residues.

The CDR3, as DNA: TGCAGCGTTGGCCGAACAGCCTACGAGCAGTACTTC. Translation gives CSVGRTAYEQYF. The chain recombines TRBV29-1 with TRBJ2-7; D gene ambiguous. The CDR3 is made up of 12 amino acids. V lost 4 bases to trimming and J lost 2 bases, with 9 bases between them. Germline CDR1 is SQVTM and CDR2 is ANQGSEA.

By sample fraction, this clonotype is medium-sized (0.01 to 0.1%). J is TRBJ2-1 and V is TRBV9; 8 bases line up with TRBD1. V lost 4 bases to trimming and J lost 7 bases; unmatched junction nucleotides: 10. CDR3 length: 15 residues. CDR1 and CDR2 from the germline V gene are SGDLS and YYNGEE. Here the CDR3 DNA reads TGTGCCAGCAGCCCCGCCAGGGACAGGCAGAATGAGCAGTTCTTC. It is translated as CASSPARDRQNEQFF.

This clonotype was recorded a few times. V usage is TRBV20-1 and J usage is TRBJ1-6; TRBD1 matches 8 bases. The CDR3 is 16 residues long. Germline V gives CDR1 DFQATT, CDR2 SNEGSKA (reference sequence). V was pared by 3 bases and J by 9 bases, with 13 bases of the junction left unmatched. The CDR3 coding sequence is TGCAGTGCTAGCCAACACACAGGGGGAGGAGGTTCACCCCTCCACTTT. This translates into CSASQHTGGGGSPLHF.

This clonotype was detected a few times. This chain links TRBV5-1 with TRBJ2-7, with D perhaps assigned TRBD1 or TRBD2 (5 bases each). V lost 1 base, J lost 2 bases, and 13 bases lay in between. This CDR3 spans 15 amino acids. Germline-derived CDR1 and CDR2 are SGHRS and YFSETQ. Written as DNA, the CDR3 is TGCGCCAGCAGCTTGAGATATCCGGGGCCCTACGAGCAGTACTTC. It is translated as CASSLRYPGPYEQYF.

Many counts were recorded for this clonotype. This rearrangement joins TRBV20-1 to TRBJ1-1, with D possibly matching TRBD1 (6 bases). V was cut by 6 bases and J by 10 bases, with 15 bases left in between. The CDR3 runs 11 residues. The germline gives CDR1 DFQATT, CDR2 SNEGSKA (reference sequence). CDR3 in amino acids: CSAIEGVPAFF. CDR3 DNA: TGCAGTGCGATTGAGGGGGTCCCAGCTTTCTTT.

This sequence joins TRBV7-9 and TRBJ1-4; no reliable D call. Germline lookup yields CDR1 SEHNR and CDR2 FQNEAQ (reference sequence). V was trimmed by 1 base and J by 6 bases, leaving 9 bases between them. CDR3 length equals 14 residues. This CDR3 reads CASSLDRSDEKLFF. Written as DNA, the CDR3 is TGTGCCAGCAGCTTAGATCGGTCGGATGAAAAACTGTTTTTT.

This clonotype showed up just a few times. The rearrangement joins TRBV30 to TRBJ2-7, with TRBD1 matching 9 bases. V shed 0 bases and J 6 bases; nucleotides not matched to a gene: 9. The V gene's germline CDR1 is GTSNPN and CDR2 SVGIG (reference sequence). The CDR3 covers 15 residues. The CDR3, as DNA: TGTGCCTGGAGTGTACCGGGGACAGGGATCCCCGAGCAGTACTTC. This translates into CAWSVPGTGIPEQYF.

This clonotype was picked up many times. The rearrangement joins TRBV4-1 to TRBJ1-2; no firm D call. With 6 bases removed from V and 6 bases from J, the gap between germline ends came to 14 bases. CDR1 is MGHRA, CDR2 YSYEKL, per germline. This CDR3 comprises 13 residues. The CDR3 here is CASSSTRRDGYTF. The CDR3 nucleotides are TGCGCCAGCAGTTCAACCCGAAGGGATGGCTACACCTTC.

Ten or more counts support this clonotype. This chain uses TRBV7-3 with TRBJ2-2; D gene unclear. The CDR3 is 14 amino acids. V gave up 1 base and J gave up 5 bases, with 8 bases separating them. Germline CDR1 SGHTA, CDR2 FQGTGA. The CDR3: CASSLMKGTGELFF. The CDR3 DNA follows: TGTGCCAGCAGCTTAATGAAGGGAACCGGGGAGCTGTTTTTT.

The V and J genes are TRBV20-1 and TRBJ1-6, with D possibly matching TRBD1 (6 bases). The CDR3 loop spans 12 amino acids. CDR1 and CDR2 from the germline V gene are DFQATT and SNEGSKA (reference sequence). The V and J ends lost 6 bases and 9 bases respectively, with 12 bases between them. CDR3 sequence reads: CSARRGTSPLHF. DNA for the CDR3: TGCAGTGCCCGAAGGGGGACTTCACCCCTCCACTTT.

On this clonotype itself: With a much larger clone just one base away, this may be a read error. The rearrangement uses TRBV20-1 and TRBJ1-2; D not certain. Germline CDR1 DFQATT, CDR2 SNEGSKA (reference sequence). Trimming shortened V by 3 bases and J by 7 bases, and 15 bases separated the two germline ends. CDR3 length: 13 amino acids. The CDR3 protein is CSASPQASCGYTF. The CDR3 DNA is TGCAGTGCTAGCCCCCAGGCATCCTGTGGCTACACCTTC.

The chain joins TRBV20-1 to TRBJ2-2; D is uncertain. This CDR3 is built from 14 residues. V gave up 2 bases and J gave up 1 base, with 8 bases separating them. Germline V gene lookup returns CDR1 DFQATT and CDR2 SNEGSKA (reference sequence). CDR3 bases: TGCAGTGCTAGATTCCCGGTGAACACCGGGGAGCTGTTTTTT. Translating gives CSARFPVNTGELFF.

This clonotype was seen a handful of times. The rearrangement links TRBV27 to TRBJ1-5; D ambiguous. Trimming took 5 bases from V and 2 from J, leaving 10 bases between them. The germline CDR1 and CDR2 sequences are MNHEY and SMNVEV (reference sequence). The CDR3 extends over 14 amino acids. Written as DNA, the CDR3 is TGTGCCAGCAGTAACGGGAACGGCAATCAGCCCCAGCATTTT. Its translation: CASSNGNGNQPQHF.

Points on this clonotype: This sequence may be a read error, since a much larger clone differs from it by one base. The chain uses TRBV19 and TRBJ2-2, with TRBD1 matching over 7 bases. Germline V lookup: CDR1 LNHDA, CDR2 SQIVND (reference sequence). The CDR3 is 15 amino acids. V was clipped by 6 bases and J by 4 bases; unmatched bases: 8. The CDR3 bases are TGTGCCAGTAGCTTGGGACAGCTGAGCACCGGGGAGCTGTTTTTT. This codes for CASSLGQLSTGELFF.

Note on this clonotype: Given a much more abundant clone one base away, this may be a read error. This chain joins TRBV9 and TRBJ1-3; D perhaps matches TRBD1 (5 bases). The germline V gene has CDR1 SGDLS and CDR2 YYNGEE. CDR3 length equals 15 residues. This chain's CDR3 is CASNVDLGAGNTIYF. The CDR3 bases are TGTGCCAGCAACGTAGACCTAGGGGCTGGAAACACCATATATTTT.

A remark on this clonotype: The final CDR3 position lacks the conserved phenylalanine or tryptophan, pointing to a likely read error. This chain connects TRBV3-1 to TRBJ1-1; 7 bases are shared with TRBD1. Germline CDR1 LGHDT, CDR2 YNNKEL (reference sequence). J gave up 4 bases and V 1 base, and 3 bases lay outside the gene matches. This CDR3 has 14 amino acids. This CDR3 is CASSQGQGATEAFI. CDR3 bases: TGTGCCAGCAGCCAAGGACAGGGAGCCACTGAAGCTTTCATT.

This clonotype was counted ten times or more. The J gene is TRBJ1-6, the V gene TRBV30, with D perhaps TRBD1 (5 bases). The CDR3 has 13 residues. The germline gives CDR1 GTSNPN, CDR2 SVGIG (reference sequence). Trimming removed 0 bases at V and 11 bases at J, with 11 bases between. CDR3 bases: TGTGCCTGGAGTGTTGCAGGGCTGACACCCCTCCACTTT. Protein: CAWSVAGLTPLHF.